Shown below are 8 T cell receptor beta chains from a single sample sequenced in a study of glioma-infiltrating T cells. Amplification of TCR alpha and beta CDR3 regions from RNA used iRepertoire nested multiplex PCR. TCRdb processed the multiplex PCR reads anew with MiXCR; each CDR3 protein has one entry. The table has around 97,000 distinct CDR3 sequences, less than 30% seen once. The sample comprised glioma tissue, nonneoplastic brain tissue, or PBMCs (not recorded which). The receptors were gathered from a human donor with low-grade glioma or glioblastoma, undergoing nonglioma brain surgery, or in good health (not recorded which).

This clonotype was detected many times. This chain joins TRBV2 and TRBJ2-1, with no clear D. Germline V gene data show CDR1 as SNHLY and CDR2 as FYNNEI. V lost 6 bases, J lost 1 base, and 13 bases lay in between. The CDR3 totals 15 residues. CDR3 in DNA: TGTGCCAGCAGACTTAGAGGAAGGTCCTACAATGAGCAGTTCTTC. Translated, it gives CASRLRGRSYNEQFF.

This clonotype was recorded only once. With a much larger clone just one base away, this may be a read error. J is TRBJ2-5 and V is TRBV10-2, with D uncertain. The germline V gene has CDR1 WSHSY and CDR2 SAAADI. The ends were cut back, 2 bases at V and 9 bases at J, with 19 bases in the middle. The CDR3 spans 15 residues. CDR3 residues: CASSEPILGSLAQYF. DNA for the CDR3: TGCGCCAGCAGTGAGCCAATACTGGGATCCTTGGCCCAGTACTTC.

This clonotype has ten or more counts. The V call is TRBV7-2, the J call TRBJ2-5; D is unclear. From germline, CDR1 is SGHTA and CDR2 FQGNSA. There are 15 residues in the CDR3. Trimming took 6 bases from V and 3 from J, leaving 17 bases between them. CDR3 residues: CASRYTPLDEETQYF. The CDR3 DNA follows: TGTGCCAGCAGGTACACACCGTTGGATGAAGAGACCCAGTACTTC.

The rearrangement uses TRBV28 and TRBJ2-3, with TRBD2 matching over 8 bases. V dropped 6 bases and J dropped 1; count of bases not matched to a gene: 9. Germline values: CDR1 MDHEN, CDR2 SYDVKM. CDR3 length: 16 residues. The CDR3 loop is CASRIGGSGGTDTQYF. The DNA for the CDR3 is TGTGCCAGCAGAATAGGTGGTAGCGGGGGCACAGATACGCAGTATTTT.

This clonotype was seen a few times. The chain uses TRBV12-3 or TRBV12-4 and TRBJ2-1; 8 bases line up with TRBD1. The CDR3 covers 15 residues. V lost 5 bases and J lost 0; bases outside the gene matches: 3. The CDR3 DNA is TGTGCCAGCAGTCTACAGGGGGGCTCCTACAATGAGCAGTTCTTC. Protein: CASSLQGGSYNEQFF.

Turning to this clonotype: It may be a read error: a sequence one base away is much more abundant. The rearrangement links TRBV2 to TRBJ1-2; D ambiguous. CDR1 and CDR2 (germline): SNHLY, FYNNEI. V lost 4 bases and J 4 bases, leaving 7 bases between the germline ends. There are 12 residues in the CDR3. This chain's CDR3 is CASSVRTYGYTF. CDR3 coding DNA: TGTGCCAGCAGTGTCCGGACCTATGGCTACACCTTC. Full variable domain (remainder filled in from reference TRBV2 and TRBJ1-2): EPEVTQTPSHQVTQMGQEVILRCVPISNHLYFYWYRQILGQKVEFLVSFYNNEISEKSEIFDDQFSVERPDGSNFTLKIRSTKLEDSAMYFCASSVRTYGYTFGSGTRLTVV.

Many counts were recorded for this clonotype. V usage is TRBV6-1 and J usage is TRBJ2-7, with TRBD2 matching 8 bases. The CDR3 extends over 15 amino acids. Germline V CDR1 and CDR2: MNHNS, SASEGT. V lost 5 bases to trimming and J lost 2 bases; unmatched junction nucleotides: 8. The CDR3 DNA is TGTGCCAGCAGTCCTACTAGCGGCGATCCCTACGAGCAGTACTTC. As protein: CASSPTSGDPYEQYF.

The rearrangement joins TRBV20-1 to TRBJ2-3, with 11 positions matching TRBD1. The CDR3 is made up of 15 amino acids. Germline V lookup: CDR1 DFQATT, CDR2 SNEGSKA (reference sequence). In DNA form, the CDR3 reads TGCAGCGTCCCGGGACAGGGGGGTAGCACAGATACGCAGTATTTT. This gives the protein CSVPGQGGSTDTQYF.